These T cell receptor beta chains were read from a single sample in a study of blood T cell repertoires in COVID-19. The table came from immunoSEQ multiplex PCR; TCRdb's copy has only in-frame clones and leaves some out. The data contain about 54,000 clones, roughly four fifths of them seen just once; the ten biggest clones take up roughly 5.8%. Sequencing was performed on peripheral blood. The receptors originated from a human donor in a cohort sampled during active or convalescent COVID-19. Each CDR3 is given with its conserved first and last residue. Fields, in order: clone size, D gene, CDR3 length, V gene, J gene, CDR3 DNA, CDR3 protein. The D gene is left open where the match is weak. Expanded clones get a size class; other rows say once, few or many, or leave the size out.

clone_size: .; d_call: TRBD1; cdr3_length: 20; v_call: TRBV3-1/TRBV3-2; j_call: TRBJ1-6; cdr3_nt: TGTGCCAGCACCTCCGTTTTGTACAAAGCTGTAACATTGTGGGGACAGTGGGTCCACTTT; cdr3_aa: CASTSVLYKAVTLWGQWVHF
clone_size: .; d_call: TRBD1; cdr3_length: 16; v_call: TRBV28; j_call: TRBJ1-5; cdr3_nt: TGTGCCAGCAGCCGAAGGACAGGGATTAGGAATCAGCCCCAGCATTTT; cdr3_aa: CASSRRTGIRNQPQHF
clone_size: .; d_call: TRBD1; cdr3_length: 16; v_call: TRBV15; j_call: TRBJ1-2; cdr3_nt: TGTGCCACCAGCAGAGATAGGGAGTCAGGGGGCGATGGCTACACCTTC; cdr3_aa: CATSRDRESGGDGYTF
clone_size: .; d_call: TRBD1; cdr3_length: 15; v_call: TRBV4-1; j_call: TRBJ1-3; cdr3_nt: TGCGCCAGCAGCCAATCTGGACAGGGGGGTAACACCATATATTTT; cdr3_aa: CASSQSGQGGNTIYF
clone_size: .; d_call: TRBD1; cdr3_length: 14; v_call: TRBV7-9; j_call: TRBJ2-1; cdr3_nt: TGTGCCAGCACCGATGGGACAGGCTACAATGAGCAGTTCTTC; cdr3_aa: CASTDGTGYNEQFF
clone_size: .; d_call: .; cdr3_length: 17; v_call: TRBV27; j_call: TRBJ1-6; cdr3_nt: TGTGCCAGCAGTTTAATGGGAGTGACCACTTATAATTCACCCCTCCACTTT; cdr3_aa: CASSLMGVTTYNSPLHF
clone_size: .; d_call: TRBD1; cdr3_length: 16; v_call: TRBV4-1; j_call: TRBJ2-3; cdr3_nt: TGCGCCAGCAGCCCCTGGACAGGGGGAGGCACAGATACGCAGTATTTT; cdr3_aa: CASSPWTGGGTDTQYF
clone_size: .; d_call: .; cdr3_length: 11; v_call: TRBV2; j_call: TRBJ2-1; cdr3_nt: TGTGCCAGCAGTGAGTGGACACAGTTGTTCTTC; cdr3_aa: CASSEWTQLFF
clone_size: few; d_call: .; cdr3_length: 14; v_call: TRBV6-6; j_call: TRBJ1-6; cdr3_nt: TGTGCCAGCAGAGCGGGGTTCCATAATTCACCCCTCCACTTT; cdr3_aa: CASRAGFHNSPLHF
clone_size: .; d_call: TRBD1; cdr3_length: 14; v_call: TRBV9; j_call: TRBJ2-7; cdr3_nt: TGTGCCAGCAGCTCCCAGGGACAGGGCTACGAGCAGTACTTC; cdr3_aa: CASSSQGQGYEQYF
clone_size: .; d_call: TRBD1; cdr3_length: 19; v_call: TRBV3-1/TRBV3-2; j_call: TRBJ2-6; cdr3_nt: TGTGCCAGCAGCCAAACCGACACCAGGGGGCTGGGTGGGGCCAACGTCCTGACTTTC; cdr3_aa: CASSQTDTRGLGGANVLTF
clone_size: .; d_call: .; cdr3_length: 13; v_call: TRBV5-1; j_call: TRBJ1-2; cdr3_nt: TGCGCCAGCAGCTTTTCTCCGGGACAAGTAGACACCTTC; cdr3_aa: CASSFSPGQVDTF
clone_size: .; d_call: TRBD1; cdr3_length: 15; v_call: TRBV6-5; j_call: TRBJ2-5; cdr3_nt: TGTGCCAGCAGTATGGACAGGTCAAGAGAAGAGACCCAGTACTTC; cdr3_aa: CASSMDRSREETQYF
clone_size: .; d_call: .; cdr3_length: 14; v_call: TRBV5-1; j_call: TRBJ2-7; cdr3_nt: TGCGCCAGCAGCTTGACGGGGGGCTTCAACGAGCAGTACTTC; cdr3_aa: CASSLTGGFNEQYF
clone_size: .; d_call: .; cdr3_length: 11; v_call: TRBV6-2/TRBV6-3; j_call: TRBJ2-7; cdr3_nt: TGTGCCAGCAGCCGGCAGAACGAGCAGTACTTC; cdr3_aa: CASSRQNEQYF
clone_size: .; d_call: .; cdr3_length: 14; v_call: TRBV6-5; j_call: TRBJ1-1; cdr3_nt: TGTGCCAGCCCCGAAGGGGCAGTAGACACTGAAGCTTTCTTT; cdr3_aa: CASPEGAVDTEAFF
clone_size: few; d_call: TRBD2; cdr3_length: 18; v_call: TRBV6-2/TRBV6-3; j_call: TRBJ2-5; cdr3_nt: TGTGCCAGCAGTTACTCTTTGACGGTAGCGGGGGAGCAAGAGACCCAGTACTTC; cdr3_aa: CASSYSLTVAGEQETQYF
clone_size: .; d_call: TRBD1; cdr3_length: 15; v_call: TRBV7-9; j_call: TRBJ1-1; cdr3_nt: TGTGCCAGCAGCCCCCCCGGGGACAGGAACACTGAAGCTTTCTTT; cdr3_aa: CASSPPGDRNTEAFF
clone_size: .; d_call: .; cdr3_length: 14; v_call: TRBV6-2/TRBV6-3; j_call: TRBJ2-2; cdr3_nt: TGTGCCAGCAGTTCTAGGACACTCACCGGGGAGCTGTTTTTT; cdr3_aa: CASSSRTLTGELFF
clone_size: .; d_call: TRBD2; cdr3_length: 16; v_call: TRBV6-5; j_call: TRBJ2-5; cdr3_nt: TGTGCCAGCAGTTACTCCGAGGTGGGGGGGATAGAGACCCAGTACTTC; cdr3_aa: CASSYSEVGGIETQYF
clone_size: .; d_call: TRBD2; cdr3_length: 15; v_call: TRBV7-9; j_call: TRBJ2-1; cdr3_nt: TGTGCCAGCAGCTTACAGCTAGCGGGGGGTAATGAGCAGTTCTTC; cdr3_aa: CASSLQLAGGNEQFF
clone_size: .; d_call: TRBD1; cdr3_length: 14; v_call: TRBV29-1; j_call: TRBJ1-5; cdr3_nt: TGCAGCGTAGCGACAGGGGGATTAAATCAGCCCCAGCATTTT; cdr3_aa: CSVATGGLNQPQHF
clone_size: .; d_call: TRBD1; cdr3_length: 12; v_call: TRBV5-6; j_call: TRBJ2-7; cdr3_nt: TGTGCCAGCAGCCCCCAACAGGGGTTTGAGTACTTC; cdr3_aa: CASSPQQGFEYF
clone_size: .; d_call: .; cdr3_length: 11; v_call: TRBV18; j_call: TRBJ2-7; cdr3_nt: TGTGCCAGCTCACCAGAGGAGAGGCAGTACTTC; cdr3_aa: CASSPEERQYF
clone_size: .; d_call: TRBD1; cdr3_length: 15; v_call: TRBV7-2; j_call: TRBJ2-1; cdr3_nt: TGTGCCAGCAGCCTTCGGGCAGGGGGAATCAATGAGCAGTTCTTC; cdr3_aa: CASSLRAGGINEQFF
clone_size: .; d_call: TRBD1; cdr3_length: 15; v_call: TRBV18; j_call: TRBJ1-1; cdr3_nt: TGTGCCAGCTCACCCGAACAGGGGGCTACGACTGAAGCTTTCTTT; cdr3_aa: CASSPEQGATTEAFF
clone_size: .; d_call: .; cdr3_length: 14; v_call: TRBV5-1; j_call: TRBJ2-7; cdr3_nt: TGCGCCAGCACCTCGTTGGGGGCGGGTTACGAGCAGTACTTC; cdr3_aa: CASTSLGAGYEQYF
clone_size: .; d_call: TRBD1; cdr3_length: 15; v_call: TRBV7-2; j_call: TRBJ2-5; cdr3_nt: TGTGCCAGCAGCCCTTCGGGACAGACCCAAGAGACCCAGTACTTC; cdr3_aa: CASSPSGQTQETQYF
clone_size: few; d_call: TRBD2; cdr3_length: 19; v_call: TRBV5-1; j_call: TRBJ2-3; cdr3_nt: TGCGCCAGCAGCTCTGGAAGTGGTAGCGGGGGGCTTCGCACAGATACGCAGTATTTT; cdr3_aa: CASSSGSGSGGLRTDTQYF
clone_size: .; d_call: .; cdr3_length: 13; v_call: TRBV5-4; j_call: TRBJ2-3; cdr3_nt: TGTGCCAGCAGCTTTGTGTTAACAGATACGCAGTATTTT; cdr3_aa: CASSFVLTDTQYF
clone_size: .; d_call: TRBD1; cdr3_length: 13; v_call: TRBV5-4; j_call: TRBJ2-1; cdr3_nt: TGTGCCAGCAGCCCAAGACAGGGCAATGAGCAGTTCTTC; cdr3_aa: CASSPRQGNEQFF
clone_size: .; d_call: TRBD1; cdr3_length: 12; v_call: TRBV11-2; j_call: TRBJ2-7; cdr3_nt: TGTGCCAGCAGCGATCCCGGGGGACAGGTTAACTTC; cdr3_aa: CASSDPGGQVNF
clone_size: few; d_call: .; cdr3_length: 13; v_call: TRBV30; j_call: TRBJ1-1; cdr3_nt: TGTGCCTGGAGAGCGGGCCAAAACACTGAAGCTTTCTTT; cdr3_aa: CAWRAGQNTEAFF
clone_size: once; d_call: TRBD1; cdr3_length: 13; v_call: TRBV10-3; j_call: TRBJ1-4; cdr3_nt: TGTGCCACCCGACAGGGCCGGGAAGAAAAACTGTTTTTT; cdr3_aa: CATRQGREEKLFF
clone_size: once; d_call: TRBD1; cdr3_length: 16; v_call: TRBV5-6; j_call: TRBJ2-1; cdr3_nt: TGTGCCAGCAGCTTGGCCTGGGACAGGGGCGAAAATGAGCAGTTCTTC; cdr3_aa: CASSLAWDRGENEQFF
clone_size: .; d_call: .; cdr3_length: 12; v_call: TRBV12-3/TRBV12-4; j_call: TRBJ1-2; cdr3_nt: TGTGCCAGCAGACCCCGAGGCTATGGCTACACCTTC; cdr3_aa: CASRPRGYGYTF
clone_size: .; d_call: .; cdr3_length: 13; v_call: TRBV29-1; j_call: TRBJ1-2; cdr3_nt: TGCAGCGTTTCACGGGGAGCTAACTATGGCTACACCTTC; cdr3_aa: CSVSRGANYGYTF
clone_size: .; d_call: .; cdr3_length: 16; v_call: TRBV14; j_call: TRBJ2-3; cdr3_nt: TGTGCCAGCAGCCAAGAACTAGGTCTTAGCGCAGATACGCAGTATTTT; cdr3_aa: CASSQELGLSADTQYF
clone_size: .; d_call: TRBD1; cdr3_length: 14; v_call: TRBV6-5; j_call: TRBJ1-2; cdr3_nt: TGTGCCAGCACCAACGGACAGGGTCTATATGGCTACACCTTC; cdr3_aa: CASTNGQGLYGYTF
clone_size: .; d_call: TRBD1; cdr3_length: 14; v_call: TRBV30; j_call: TRBJ1-4; cdr3_nt: TGTGCCTGGAGGGGGACAGGGGGTAATGAAAAACTGTTTTTT; cdr3_aa: CAWRGTGGNEKLFF
clone_size: .; d_call: TRBD2; cdr3_length: 17; v_call: TRBV7-6; j_call: TRBJ2-1; cdr3_nt: TGTGCCAGCAGCCTGCGAACGAGCGCGGGGGGGTACAATGAGCAGTTCTTC; cdr3_aa: CASSLRTSAGGYNEQFF
clone_size: .; d_call: .; cdr3_length: 14; v_call: TRBV30; j_call: TRBJ1-2; cdr3_nt: TGTGCCTGGAGTACCTCCGGGAAAATCTATGGCTACACCTTC; cdr3_aa: CAWSTSGKIYGYTF
clone_size: .; d_call: .; cdr3_length: 15; v_call: TRBV10-3; j_call: TRBJ1-1; cdr3_nt: TGTGCCATCAGGGGTGGTGAGGAATCGAACACTGAAGCTTTCTTT; cdr3_aa: CAIRGGEESNTEAFF
clone_size: .; d_call: TRBD1; cdr3_length: 19; v_call: TRBV19; j_call: TRBJ1-5; cdr3_nt: TGTGCCAGTAGTAACCGGGTCGGACAGGGCACCTATAGCAATCAGCCCCAGCATTTT; cdr3_aa: CASSNRVGQGTYSNQPQHF
clone_size: .; d_call: .; cdr3_length: 17; v_call: TRBV15; j_call: TRBJ2-4; cdr3_nt: TGTGCCACCAGCAGAGAATCCGGGGGTCCATCCAAAAACATTCAGTACTTC; cdr3_aa: CATSRESGGPSKNIQYF
clone_size: .; d_call: TRBD2; cdr3_length: 17; v_call: TRBV4-1; j_call: TRBJ2-1; cdr3_nt: TGCGCCAGCAGCCAAGCGATTAGCGGGGTCTCCTACAATGAGCAGTTCTTC; cdr3_aa: CASSQAISGVSYNEQFF